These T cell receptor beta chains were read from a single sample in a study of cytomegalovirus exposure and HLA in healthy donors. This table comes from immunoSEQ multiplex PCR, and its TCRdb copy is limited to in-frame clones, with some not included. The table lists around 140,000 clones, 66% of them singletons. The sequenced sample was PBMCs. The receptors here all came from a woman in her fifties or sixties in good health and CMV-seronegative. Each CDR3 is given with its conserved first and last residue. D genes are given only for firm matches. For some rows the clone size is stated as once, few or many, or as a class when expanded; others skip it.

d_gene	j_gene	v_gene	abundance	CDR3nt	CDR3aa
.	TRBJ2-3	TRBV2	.	TGTGCCAGCAGTGGGACTACTTTCACAGATACGCAGTATTTT	CASSGTTFTDTQYF
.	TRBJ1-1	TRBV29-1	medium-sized	TGCAGCGTAAAGTCAGGGGTCACTGAAGCTTTCTTT	CSVKSGVTEAFF
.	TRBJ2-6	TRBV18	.	TGTGCCAGCTCACCACTTGGTACAGGGAGCTCTGGGGCCAACGTCCTGACTTTC	CASSPLGTGSSGANVLTF
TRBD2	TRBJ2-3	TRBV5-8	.	TGTGCCAGCAGCTTCGGGGGGGGAAGCACAGATACGCAGTATTTT	CASSFGGGSTDTQYF
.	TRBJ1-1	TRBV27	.	TGTGCCAGCAGTTTAAGCCTCCAGGGGACCGCTTTCTTT	CASSLSLQGTAFF
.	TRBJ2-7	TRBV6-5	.	TGTGCCACCTCAGTTGGCAGGGGATTCTCCTACGAGCAGTACTTC	CATSVGRGFSYEQYF
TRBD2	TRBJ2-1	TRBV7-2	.	TGTGCCAGCAGTCGGACTAGCGGGAGGGAGCATGAGCAGTTCTTC	CASSRTSGREHEQFF
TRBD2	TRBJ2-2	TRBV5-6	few	TGTGCCAGCAGCTGGGGAGCGGGGGAAGACACCGGGGAGCTGTTTTTT	CASSWGAGEDTGELFF
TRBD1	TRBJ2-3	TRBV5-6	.	TGTGCCAGCAGCGACACAGGGGGAGTCACAGATACGCAGTATTTT	CASSDTGGVTDTQYF
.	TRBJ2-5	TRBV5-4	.	TGTGCCAGCAGCTTCCCGGGACTCGACGGAGAGACCCAGTACTTC	CASSFPGLDGETQYF
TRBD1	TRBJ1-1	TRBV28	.	TGTGCCAGCAGTACAATTCCGGGACAGGGCACTGAAGCTTTCTTT	CASSTIPGQGTEAFF
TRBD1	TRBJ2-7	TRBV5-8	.	TGTGCCAGCAGCCCGGGGACAGCCTTCAGGGGTTACGAGCAGTACTTC	CASSPGTAFRGYEQYF
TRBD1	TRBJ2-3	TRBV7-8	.	TGTGCCAGCAGCGTAATCTGGACAGGCCGGACAGATACGCAGTATTTT	CASSVIWTGRTDTQYF
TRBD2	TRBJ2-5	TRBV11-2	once	TGTGCCAGCAGCTTAGCTCCCCGGGGGGGAAACCAAGAGACCCAGTACTTC	CASSLAPRGGNQETQYF
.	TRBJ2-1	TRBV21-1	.	TGTGCCCAACCCAGGGGGAGTGGCTCCTACAATGAGCAGTTCTTC	CAQPRGSGSYNEQFF
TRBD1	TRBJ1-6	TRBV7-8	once	TGTGCCAGCAGGCCTAACAGGGGGCCAAGTTCACCCCTCCACTTT	CASRPNRGPSSPLHF
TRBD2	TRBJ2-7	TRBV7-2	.	TGTGCCAGCAGCCCGGGGGGTGGGAGGGTGTACGAGCAGTACTTC	CASSPGGGRVYEQYF
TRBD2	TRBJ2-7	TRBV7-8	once	TGTGCCAGCAGCTCCCGGATTGGACTAGCCGGCGAGCAGTACTTC	CASSSRIGLAGEQYF
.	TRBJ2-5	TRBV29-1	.	TGCAGCGTTGACCGGCAGGGAGAGACCCAGTACTTC	CSVDRQGETQYF
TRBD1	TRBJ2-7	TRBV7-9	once	TGTGCCAGCAGCTTATCAGGACAGGGAGCCTACGAGCAGTACTTC	CASSLSGQGAYEQYF
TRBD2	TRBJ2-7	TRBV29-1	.	TGCAGCGTGTCTAGCGGGAGGTCCTACGAGCAGTACTTC	CSVSSGRSYEQYF
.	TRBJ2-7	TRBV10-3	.	TGTGCCATCAGCGCTATTACCGGGACTGCAACCTACGAGCAGTACTTC	CAISAITGTATYEQYF
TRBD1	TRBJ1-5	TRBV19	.	TGTGCCAGTATGCGGACAGGGAGCAATCAGCCCCAGCATTTT	CASMRTGSNQPQHF
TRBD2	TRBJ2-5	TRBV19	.	TGTGCCAGTAGCCCGACTAGCGGAGTTAGCACAGGGGAGACCCAGTACTTC	CASSPTSGVSTGETQYF
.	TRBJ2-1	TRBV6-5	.	TGTGCCAGCAGTTACCTTCCGGGAGCAGGTACGAATGAGCAGTTCTTC	CASSYLPGAGTNEQFF
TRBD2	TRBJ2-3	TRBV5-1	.	TGCGCCAGCAGCATAGCGGGAGTTGAAGATACGCAGTATTTT	CASSIAGVEDTQYF
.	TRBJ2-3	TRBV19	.	TGTGCCAGTAGTATTGAGATCACAGATACGCAGTATTTT	CASSIEITDTQYF
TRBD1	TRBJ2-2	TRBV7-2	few	TGTGCCAGCAGCCCGACAGGGGCGAACACCGGGGAGCTGTTTTTT	CASSPTGANTGELFF
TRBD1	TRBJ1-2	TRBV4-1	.	TGCGCCAGCAGCCAGGACAGGGCGAACTATGGCTACACCTTC	CASSQDRANYGYTF
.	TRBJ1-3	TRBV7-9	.	TGTGCCAGCAGCTTAGCACAGGGAAACACCATATATTTT	CASSLAQGNTIYF
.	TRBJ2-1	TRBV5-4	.	TGTGCCAGCAGCCCGGCCTTAAGGGGGGGCCAGAGCGAGCAGTTCTTC	CASSPALRGGQSEQFF